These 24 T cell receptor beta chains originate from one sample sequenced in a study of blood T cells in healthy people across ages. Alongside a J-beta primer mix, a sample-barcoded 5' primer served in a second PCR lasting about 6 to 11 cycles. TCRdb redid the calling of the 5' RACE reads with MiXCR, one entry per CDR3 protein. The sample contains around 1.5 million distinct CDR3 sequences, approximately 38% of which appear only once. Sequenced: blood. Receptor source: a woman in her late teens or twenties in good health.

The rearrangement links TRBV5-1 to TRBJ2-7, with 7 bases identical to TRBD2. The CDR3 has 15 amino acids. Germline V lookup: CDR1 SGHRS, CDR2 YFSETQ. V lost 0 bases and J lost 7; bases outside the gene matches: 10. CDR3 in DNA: TGCGCCAGCAGCTTGGGGGCTAGCGGCCTCAATGAGCAGTACTTC. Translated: CASSLGASGLNEQYF.

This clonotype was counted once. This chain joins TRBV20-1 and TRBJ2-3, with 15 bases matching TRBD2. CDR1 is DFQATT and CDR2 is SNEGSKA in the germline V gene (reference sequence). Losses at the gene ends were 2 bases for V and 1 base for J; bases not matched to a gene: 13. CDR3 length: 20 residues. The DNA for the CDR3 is TGCAGTGCTAGAAAGCCTTGGACTAGCGGGGGGGCCGTGCGCACAGATACGCAGTATTTT. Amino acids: CSARKPWTSGGAVRTDTQYF.

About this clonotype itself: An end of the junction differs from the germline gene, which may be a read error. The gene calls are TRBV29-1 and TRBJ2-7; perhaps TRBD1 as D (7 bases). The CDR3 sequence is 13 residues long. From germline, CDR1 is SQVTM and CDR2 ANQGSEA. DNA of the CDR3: TGCAGCGTTGCGCCAGGGGGGCCCTATGAGCAGTACTTC. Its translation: CSVAPGGPYEQYF.

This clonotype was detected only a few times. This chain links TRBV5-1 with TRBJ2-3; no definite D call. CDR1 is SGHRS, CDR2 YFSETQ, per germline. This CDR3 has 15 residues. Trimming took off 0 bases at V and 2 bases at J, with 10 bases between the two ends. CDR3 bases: TGCGCCAGCAGCTTGGAAGGCAGCACCACAGATACGCAGTATTTT. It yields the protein CASSLEGSTTDTQYF. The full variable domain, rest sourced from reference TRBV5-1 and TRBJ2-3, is KAGVTQTPRYLIKTRGQQVTLSCSPISGHRSVSWYQQTPGQGLQFLFEYFSETQRNKGNFPGRFSGRQFSNSRSEMNVSTLELGDSALYLCASSLEGSTTDTQYFGPGTRLTVL.

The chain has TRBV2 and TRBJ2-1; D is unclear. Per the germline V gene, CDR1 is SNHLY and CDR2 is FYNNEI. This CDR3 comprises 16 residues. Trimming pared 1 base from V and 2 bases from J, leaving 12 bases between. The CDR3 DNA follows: TGTGCCAGCAGTGAAGGGCGCAATCCCCCCTACAATGAGCAGTTCTTC. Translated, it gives CASSEGRNPPYNEQFF.

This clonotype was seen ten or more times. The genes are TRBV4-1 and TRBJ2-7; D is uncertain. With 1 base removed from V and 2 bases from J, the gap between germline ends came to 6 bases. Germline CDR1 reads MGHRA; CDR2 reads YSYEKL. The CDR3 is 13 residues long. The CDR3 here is CASSQGRAYEQYF. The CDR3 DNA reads TGCGCCAGCAGCCAAGGCAGAGCCTACGAGCAGTACTTC.

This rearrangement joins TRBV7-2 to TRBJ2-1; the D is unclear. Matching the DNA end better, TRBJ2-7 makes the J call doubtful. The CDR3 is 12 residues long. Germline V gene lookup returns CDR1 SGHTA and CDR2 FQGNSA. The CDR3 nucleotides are TGTGCCAGCAGTTTAACCTACAATGAGCAGTACTTC. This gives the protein CASSLTYNEQYF.

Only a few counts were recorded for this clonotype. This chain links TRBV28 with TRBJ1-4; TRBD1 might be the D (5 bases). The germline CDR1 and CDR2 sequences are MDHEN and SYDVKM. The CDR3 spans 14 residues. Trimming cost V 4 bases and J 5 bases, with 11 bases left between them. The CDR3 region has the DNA TGTGCCAGCAGTTCCGGGACGGAGAATGAAAAACTGTTTTTT. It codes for CASSSGTENEKLFF.

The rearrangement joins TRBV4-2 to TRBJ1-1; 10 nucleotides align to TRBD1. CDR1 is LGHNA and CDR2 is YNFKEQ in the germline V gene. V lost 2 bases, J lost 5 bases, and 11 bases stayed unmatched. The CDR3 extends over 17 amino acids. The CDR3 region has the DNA TGTGCCAGCAGCCAATCACCGACAGGGGGCGTTGGGACTGAAGCTTTCTTT. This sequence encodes CASSQSPTGGVGTEAFF.

CDR3 sequence reads: CASVGGQGRSGGTEAFF. Here the CDR3 DNA reads TGTGCCAGCGTGGGAGGACAGGGACGTAGCGGGGGGACTGAAGCTTTCTTT. This chain joins TRBV25-1 and TRBJ1-1, with 8 bases aligning to TRBD1. Germline V CDR1 and CDR2: MGHDK, SYGVNS. This CDR3 is built from 17 residues. Losses at the gene ends were 8 bases for V and 5 bases for J; bases not matched to a gene: 19.

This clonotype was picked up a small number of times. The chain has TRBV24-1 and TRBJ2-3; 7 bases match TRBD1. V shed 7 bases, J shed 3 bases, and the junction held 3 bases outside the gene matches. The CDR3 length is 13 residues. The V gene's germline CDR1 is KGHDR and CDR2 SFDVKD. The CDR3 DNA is TGTGCCACCAGGGAGACAGGGACAGATACGCAGTATTTT. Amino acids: CATRETGTDTQYF.

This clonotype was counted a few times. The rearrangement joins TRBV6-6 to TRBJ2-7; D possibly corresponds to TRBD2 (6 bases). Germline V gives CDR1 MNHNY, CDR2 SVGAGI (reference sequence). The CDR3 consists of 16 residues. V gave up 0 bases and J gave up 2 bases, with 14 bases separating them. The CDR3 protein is CASSYSAEGQTYEQYF. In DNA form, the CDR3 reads TGTGCCAGCAGTTACTCTGCGGAGGGCCAAACCTACGAGCAGTACTTC.

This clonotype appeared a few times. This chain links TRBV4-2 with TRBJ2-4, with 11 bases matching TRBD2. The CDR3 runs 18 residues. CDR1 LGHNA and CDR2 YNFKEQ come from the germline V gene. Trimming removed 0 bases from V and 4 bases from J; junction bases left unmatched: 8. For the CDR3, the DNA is TGTGCCAGCAGCCAAGATCGCGTTAGCGGGGGGGTAAAAAACATTCAGTACTTC. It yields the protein CASSQDRVSGGVKNIQYF.

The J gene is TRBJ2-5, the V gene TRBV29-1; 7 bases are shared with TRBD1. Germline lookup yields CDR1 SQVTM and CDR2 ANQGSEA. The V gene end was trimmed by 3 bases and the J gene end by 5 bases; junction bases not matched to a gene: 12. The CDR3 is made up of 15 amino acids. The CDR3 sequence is CSVEGEGAIGETQYF. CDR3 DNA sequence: TGCAGCGTTGAGGGAGAGGGGGCGATTGGGGAGACCCAGTACTTC.

Written as DNA, the CDR3 is TGCAGTGCTCTAGCGGGGGGCTACAATGAGCAGTACTTC. This gives the protein CSALAGGYNEQYF. The chain employs TRBV20-1 and TRBJ2-1, with 11 bases matching TRBD2. The assigned J gene may be wrong: the sequence end matches TRBJ2-7 better. From germline, CDR1 is DFQATT and CDR2 SNEGSKA (reference sequence). This CDR3 is built from 13 residues.

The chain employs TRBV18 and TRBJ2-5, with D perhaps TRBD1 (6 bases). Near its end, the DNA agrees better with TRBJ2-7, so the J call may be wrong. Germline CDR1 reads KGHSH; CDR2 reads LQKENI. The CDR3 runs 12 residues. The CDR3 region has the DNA TGTGCCAGCTCACCCGACAGGCTCGAGCAGTACTTC. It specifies CASSPDRLEQYF.

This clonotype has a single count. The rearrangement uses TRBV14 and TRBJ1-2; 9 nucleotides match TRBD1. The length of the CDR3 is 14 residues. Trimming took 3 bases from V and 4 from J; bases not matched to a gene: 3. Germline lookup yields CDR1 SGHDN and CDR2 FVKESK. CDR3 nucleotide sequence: TGTGCCAGCAGCCACGGACAGGGGCCCTATGGCTACACCTTC. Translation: CASSHGQGPYGYTF.

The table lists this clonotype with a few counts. The DNA for the CDR3 is TGTGCTGCAACTAGCGGGAGTACTAGCTACGAGCAGTACTTC. It codes for CAATSGSTSYEQYF. The gene calls are TRBV2 and TRBJ2-7; TRBD2 agrees at 11 bases. Looked up from germline, CDR1 is SNHLY and CDR2 is FYNNEI. The CDR3 is 14 residues long.

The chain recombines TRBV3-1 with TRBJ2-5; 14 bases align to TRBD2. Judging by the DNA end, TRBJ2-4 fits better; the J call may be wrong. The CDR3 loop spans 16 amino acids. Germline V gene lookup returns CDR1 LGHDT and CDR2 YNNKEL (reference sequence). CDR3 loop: CASSQGTSGRSNIQYF. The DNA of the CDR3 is TGTGCCAGCAGCCAAGGGACTAGCGGGAGGTCGAACATTCAGTACTTC.

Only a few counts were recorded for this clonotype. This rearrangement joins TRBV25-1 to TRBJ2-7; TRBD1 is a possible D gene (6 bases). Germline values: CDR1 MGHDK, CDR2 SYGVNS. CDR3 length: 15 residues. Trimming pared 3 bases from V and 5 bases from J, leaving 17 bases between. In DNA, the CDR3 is TGTGCCAGCAGTGATCCCATGAAGAACAGGGACGAGCAGTACTTC. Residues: CASSDPMKNRDEQYF.

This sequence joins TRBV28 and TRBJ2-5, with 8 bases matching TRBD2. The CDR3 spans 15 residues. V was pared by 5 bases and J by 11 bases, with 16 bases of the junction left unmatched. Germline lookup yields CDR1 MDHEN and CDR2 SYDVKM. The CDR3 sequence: CASSLRVAGNNEQYF. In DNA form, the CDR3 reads TGTGCCAGCAGTCTTAGAGTAGCGGGGAACAATGAGCAGTACTTC.

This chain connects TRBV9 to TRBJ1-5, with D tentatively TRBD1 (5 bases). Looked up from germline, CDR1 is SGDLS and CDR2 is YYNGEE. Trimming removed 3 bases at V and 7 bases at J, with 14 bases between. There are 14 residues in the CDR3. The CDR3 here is CASSAAGREQPQHF. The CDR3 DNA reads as TGTGCCAGCAGCGCAGCGGGGCGGGAACAGCCCCAGCATTTT.

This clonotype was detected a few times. DNA for the CDR3: TGCGCCAGCAGCCATTCACAGGGTTACAATGAGCAGTTCTTC. Translated: CASSHSQGYNEQFF. This sequence joins TRBV4-1 and TRBJ2-1, with a weak D call TRBD1 (6 bases). Looked up from germline, CDR1 is MGHRA and CDR2 is YSYEKL. V lost 3 bases and J 4 bases, leaving 10 bases between the germline ends. This CDR3 contains 14 residues.

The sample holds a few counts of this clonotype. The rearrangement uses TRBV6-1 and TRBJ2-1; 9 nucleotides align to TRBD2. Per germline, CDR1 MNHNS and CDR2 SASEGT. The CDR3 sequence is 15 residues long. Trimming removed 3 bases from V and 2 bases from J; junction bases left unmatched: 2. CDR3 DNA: TGTGCCAGCAGTGAGGCGGGAGGGCCCTACAATGAGCAGTTCTTC. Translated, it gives CASSEAGGPYNEQFF.